This T cell receptor (beta chain) was obtained from a study of blood T cell repertoires in COVID-19. Only in-frame clones appear in the TCRdb table, and some are missing; sequencing was by immunoSEQ multiplex PCR. The sample consists of about 67,000 clones, 87% of them appearing once. Germline-derived CDR1 and CDR2 are LGHNT and FRNRAP. Trimming at V came to 3 bases and at J to 0 bases, leaving 11 bases not matched to a gene. The CDR3 has 19 residues. The chain joins TRBV12-5 to TRBJ2-1; 10 bases align to TRBD2. The origin of this receptor is a man aged 45 to 65 with active COVID-19. The specimen sequenced was peripheral blood. The CDR3 DNA reads TGTGCTAGTGGTTTATATCGGACTAGCGGAGTGTCCTCCTACAATGAGCAGTTCTTC. Its translation is CASGLYRTSGVSSYNEQFF.